The 26 T cell receptor beta chains listed next were all sequenced from one sample in a study of T cells in Graves' hyperthyroidism and ophthalmopathy. There were TCR beta CDR3 regions amplified from RNA transcripts. HTBI primers were employed in a first-round RT-PCR of the TCR CDR3. TCRdb re-called the multiplex PCR reads with MiXCR, one entry per CDR3 protein. The table records approximately 420,000 distinct CDR3 sequences, about 15% of them present only once. The sample was blood. These receptors all stem from a woman aged 25 to 39 with Graves' hyperthyroidism.

This clonotype occurred many times. This chain connects TRBV28 to TRBJ2-7; 9 positions match TRBD2. This CDR3 has 18 amino acids. The germline CDR1 and CDR2 sequences are MDHEN and SYDVKM. Trimming cost V 3 bases and J 0 bases; bases outside gene matches: 12. The CDR3 sequence is CASSFEVASGASSYEQYF. The CDR3 DNA follows: TGTGCCAGCAGTTTCGAGGTGGCTAGCGGGGCTAGCTCCTACGAGCAGTACTTC.

In this sample, this clonotype turned up many times. The chain combines TRBV20-1 with TRBJ2-7; D possibly matches TRBD1 or TRBD2 (5 bases each). Germline V gene sequence: CDR1 DFQATT, CDR2 SNEGSKA (reference sequence). The ends were cut back, 6 bases at V and 4 bases at J, with 19 bases in the middle. This CDR3 spans 14 amino acids. The CDR3 sequence is CSAAGDATIYEQYF. In nucleotides, the CDR3 is TGCAGTGCAGCCGGGGACGCGACGATATACGAGCAGTACTTC.

This clonotype was picked up many times. V usage is TRBV20-1 and J usage is TRBJ1-5; D may be TRBD1 (5 bases). Germline V lookup: CDR1 DFQATT, CDR2 SNEGSKA (reference sequence). The CDR3 length is 15 residues. Trimming stripped 8 bases from V and 1 base from J, with 18 bases between. The CDR3 reads CSQGSQGESNQPQHF. The CDR3 DNA reads as TGCAGTCAGGGCTCGCAGGGAGAGAGCAATCAGCCCCAGCATTTT.

The gene calls are TRBV6-1 and TRBJ1-2; TRBD1 agrees at 7 bases. J gave up 4 bases and V 6 bases, and 5 bases lay outside the gene matches. Germline values: CDR1 MNHNS, CDR2 SASEGT. This CDR3 is 13 amino acids long. CDR3: CASRKDRLYGYTF. Here the CDR3 DNA reads TGTGCCAGCAGAAAGGACAGGCTCTATGGCTACACCTTC.

This clonotype was observed at least ten times. The chain joins TRBV7-2 to TRBJ2-5; D uncertain. Germline CDR1 reads SGHTA; CDR2 reads FQGNSA. Between the trimmed V and J ends, which lost 1 base and 1 base, there was a span of 10 bases. CDR3 length: 15 residues. The CDR3 loop is CASSLDGRPQETQYF. The CDR3 DNA sequence: TGTGCCAGCAGCTTAGACGGTCGGCCCCAAGAGACCCAGTACTTC.

At least ten counts were recorded for this clonotype. The chain carries TRBV20-1 and TRBJ2-1; 8 bases are a match to TRBD2. The germline V gene encodes CDR1 DFQATT and CDR2 SNEGSKA (reference sequence). The CDR3 length is 15 residues. Trimming cost V 2 bases and J 6 bases; bases outside gene matches: 9. The CDR3 DNA follows: TGCAGTGCTAGACAGCGGACTAGCCCCCCCAATGAGCAGTTCTTC. Translating it yields CSARQRTSPPNEQFF.

DNA for the CDR3: TGTGCCAGTAGGAGGGGACAGGATAATCAGCCCCAGCATTTT. Residues: CASRRGQDNQPQHF. This sequence joins TRBV19 and TRBJ1-5; 8 nucleotides match TRBD1. The CDR3 covers 14 residues. CDR1 is LNHDA, CDR2 SQIVND, per germline (reference sequence). Trimming removed 6 bases from V and 4 bases from J; junction bases left unmatched: 5. Looking up the rest from reference TRBV19 and TRBJ1-5 gives the full variable domain: DGGITQSPKYLFRKEGQNVTLSCEQNLNHDAMYWYRQDPGQGLRLIYYSQIVNDFQKGDIAEGYSVSREKKESFPLTVTSAQKNPTAFYLCASRRGQDNQPQHFGDGTRLSIL.

The table lists this clonotype with many counts. The CDR3 sequence: CASSLGQGWTEAFF. The CDR3 DNA reads TGTGCCAGCAGTTTAGGACAGGGGTGGACTGAAGCTTTCTTT. The chain has TRBV28 and TRBJ1-1, with 9 bases fitting TRBD1. V gave up 2 bases and J gave up 5 bases; unmatched junction bases: 3. The CDR3 contains 14 residues. Germline V gives CDR1 MDHEN, CDR2 SYDVKM.

The chain carries TRBV27 and TRBJ2-7, with D possibly matching TRBD1 (5 bases). The germline gives CDR1 MNHEY, CDR2 SMNVEV (reference sequence). The CDR3 consists of 12 residues. V was trimmed by 10 bases and J by 5 bases, leaving 15 bases between them. The CDR3 DNA reads TGTGCCACCAGCAGGGTGCCCAACGAGCAGTACTTC. This sequence encodes CATSRVPNEQYF.

The genes are TRBV29-1 and TRBJ2-5, with a weak D call TRBD1 (6 bases). CDR3 size: 13 residues. V was pared by 4 bases and J by 4 bases, with 13 bases between. Germline CDR1 is SQVTM and CDR2 is ANQGSEA. The CDR3 nucleotides read TGCAGCGTTGGCAGTCCAGGGGCAGAGACCCAGTACTTC. It codes for CSVGSPGAETQYF.

The chain carries TRBV3-1 and TRBJ2-7; TRBD2 agrees at 12 bases. V lost 1 base to trimming and J lost 2 bases; unmatched junction nucleotides: 3. The germline V gene encodes CDR1 LGHDT and CDR2 YNNKEL (reference sequence). The CDR3 has 16 residues. The CDR3 DNA follows: TGTGCCAGCAGCCAAGCCCTAGCGGGAGGGCCCTACGAGCAGTACTTC. The encoded protein is CASSQALAGGPYEQYF.

This clonotype was detected a few times. This chain links TRBV19 with TRBJ2-1, with a possible D match to TRBD2 (5 bases). The V end was cut by 3 bases, the J end by 0 bases, with 12 bases between. Germline CDR1 reads LNHDA; CDR2 reads SQIVND (reference sequence). The CDR3 spans 16 residues. The CDR3, as DNA: TGTGCCAGTAGTATTAGTGACGGACTCTCCTACAATGAGCAGTTCTTC. It codes for CASSISDGLSYNEQFF.

The chain joins TRBV20-1 to TRBJ2-3; no definite D call. The CDR3 is made up of 13 amino acids. Germline values: CDR1 DFQATT, CDR2 SNEGSKA (reference sequence). Trimming took 3 bases from V and 6 from J, leaving 13 bases between them. The CDR3 region is CSASPTSLDTQYF. CDR3 in DNA: TGCAGTGCTAGCCCGACAAGTTTGGATACGCAGTATTTT.

This clonotype was counted ten times or more. The rearrangement joins TRBV20-1 to TRBJ2-7; weak D call: TRBD2 (6 bases). The CDR3 sequence is 14 residues long. Germline CDR1 is DFQATT and CDR2 is SNEGSKA (reference sequence). V lost 5 bases and J 0 bases, leaving 14 bases between the germline ends. DNA for the CDR3: TGCAGTGCTGGAGCTCTAGCGACCTCCTACGAGCAGTACTTC. Its protein product is CSAGALATSYEQYF.

There are many counts of this clonotype. This chain uses TRBV6-1 with TRBJ2-7; possibly TRBD1 or TRBD2 for D (5 bases each). V was cut by 6 bases and J by 3 bases, with 18 bases left in between. Germline V gives CDR1 MNHNS, CDR2 SASEGT. The CDR3 loop spans 15 amino acids. The CDR3, as DNA: TGTGCCAGCAGCCGTCCCGGGGCCGTTGACTACGAGCAGTACTTC. This encodes CASSRPGAVDYEQYF.

This clonotype was observed a few times. This CDR3 fails to terminate in the conserved phenylalanine or tryptophan, so it likely reflects a read error. The gene calls are TRBV27 and TRBJ2-7, with D possibly TRBD2 on 6 matching bases. The V gene's germline CDR1 is MNHEY and CDR2 SMNVEV (reference sequence). This CDR3 has 15 amino acids. V was clipped by 2 bases and J by 5 bases, with 16 bases between them. CDR3 sequence reads: CASSLGGRRSDEQYS. CDR3 nucleotide sequence: TGTGCCAGCAGTTTAGGGGGGAGACGGTCGGACGAGCAGTACTCC.

This clonotype showed up just a few times. The genes are TRBV11-2 and TRBJ2-7; 9 nucleotides agree with TRBD1. Per germline, CDR1 SGHAT and CDR2 FQNNGV. The CDR3 is 16 amino acids. The V and J ends lost 3 bases and 5 bases, in that order; junction bases with no gene match: 11. CDR3 sequence: CASSFGPGQGGNEQYF. Written as DNA, the CDR3 is TGTGCCAGCAGCTTTGGCCCGGGACAGGGAGGGAACGAGCAGTACTTC.

This rearrangement joins TRBV15 to TRBJ2-6, with D uncertain. The germline CDR1 and CDR2 sequences are LNHNV and YYDKDF (reference sequence). The V end was cut by 0 bases, the J end by 1 base, with 4 bases between. The CDR3 runs 15 residues. Here the CDR3 reads CATSRDPSGANVLTF. The CDR3 DNA reads TGTGCCACCAGCAGAGATCCTTCTGGGGCCAACGTCCTGACTTTC.

For this clonotype: This could be a read error, since a much larger clone is one nucleotide away. This chain joins TRBV11-2 and TRBJ2-1; 15 bases agree with TRBD2. This CDR3 has 16 amino acids. Germline V lookup: CDR1 SGHAT, CDR2 FQNNGV. V lost 5 bases to trimming and J lost 6 bases; unmatched junction nucleotides: 5. The CDR3 here is CASSTGLAGGCNEQFF. The CDR3 region has the DNA TGTGCCAGCAGCACGGGACTAGCGGGAGGATGCAATGAGCAGTTCTTC.

This chain joins TRBV4-2 and TRBJ2-7; 9 nucleotides align to TRBD2. This CDR3 has 15 amino acids. Germline V gene lookup returns CDR1 LGHNA and CDR2 YNFKEQ. The ends lost 1 base at V and 5 bases at J; junction bases unmatched: 6. CDR3 protein: CASSQGGGRGDEQYF. The CDR3 DNA follows: TGTGCCAGCAGCCAAGGGGGCGGGAGGGGCGACGAGCAGTACTTC.

A note on this clonotype: An end of the junction differs from the germline gene, which may be a read error. Written as DNA, the CDR3 is TGTGCCAGCAGCCCCTACCGTTTGGCAAGATCAGATCAGCCCCGGCATTTT. Its translation: CASSPYRLARSDQPRHF. This rearrangement joins TRBV7-8 to TRBJ1-5; D is uncertain. The CDR3 runs 17 residues. Germline loops: CDR1 SGHVS, CDR2 FQNEAQ.

V gene TRBV19 combines with J gene TRBJ2-1; TRBD2 agrees at 9 bases. Germline CDR1 is LNHDA and CDR2 is SQIVND (reference sequence). This CDR3 is built from 17 residues. V was clipped by 5 bases and J by 3 bases; unmatched bases: 11. CDR3: CASSAQPGLADYNEQFF. CDR3 nucleotide sequence: TGTGCCAGTAGTGCTCAACCGGGACTAGCAGACTACAATGAGCAGTTCTTC.

This clonotype was detected many times. The V gene is TRBV3-1, the J gene TRBJ2-5, with a possible D match to TRBD1 (9 bases). The V and J ends lost 7 bases and 1 base respectively, with 22 bases between them. Germline V gene data show CDR1 as LGHDT and CDR2 as YNNKEL (reference sequence). The CDR3 is 17 amino acids. The CDR3 spells CASKLQGASGGQETQYF. CDR3 DNA sequence: TGTGCCAGCAAACTACAGGGGGCCAGCGGGGGCCAAGAGACCCAGTACTTC.

For this clonotype: One end of the junction does not line up with germline, which may come from a read error. The rearrangement links TRBV12-3 or TRBV12-4 to TRBJ2-3; 11 bases line up with TRBD2. The CDR3 loop spans 14 amino acids. Written as DNA, the CDR3 is TGTGCCATCAGTGATAGCGGGAGGGTCGATACGCAGTATTTT. Protein product: CAISDSGRVDTQYF.

In its sample, this clonotype was seen a few times. The chain recombines TRBV6-1 with TRBJ1-5, with D perhaps matching TRBD1 (6 bases). The V end was cut by 5 bases, the J end by 2 bases, with 13 bases between. CDR1 and CDR2 from the germline V gene are MNHNS and SASEGT. The length of the CDR3 is 15 residues. The CDR3 reads CASSPGTWGNQPQHF. The CDR3 bases are TGTGCCAGCAGTCCCGGGACATGGGGCAATCAGCCCCAGCATTTT.

This chain joins TRBV13 and TRBJ2-7, with TRBD2 as a possible D gene (6 bases). CDR3 length: 18 residues. The germline gives CDR1 PRHDT, CDR2 FYEKMQ (reference sequence). V lost 0 bases to trimming and J lost 0 bases, with 18 bases between them. For the CDR3, the DNA is TGTGCCAGCAGCTTAGGGTTACTATTGGGAGCGGGCTCCTACGAGCAGTACTTC. Translated, it gives CASSLGLLLGAGSYEQYF.